This T cell receptor (beta chain) was found in a study of T cell responses to AZD1222 COVID-19 vaccine. This CDR3 is built from 16 residues. J lost 2 bases, V lost 2 bases, and 6 bases had no gene match. Germline CDR1 reads MDHEN; CDR2 reads SYDVKM. Notes on the study in general: Clonal diversity was possibly underestimated, and the donors were mostly white British, with more females. The span of vaccine-associated CD4 TCRs extended across spike, with dominance at 160-218 and 743-854.

The data were produced by immunoSEQ multiplex PCR, yet TCRdb's version contains in-frame clones alone and is incomplete. Of tens of thousands of clones in the sample, about nine tenths were seen once. Worth noting for this clone: What it binds is unknown.

Both about-4-week and about-12-week second-dose recipients were combined. The source is an adult who received the AZD1222 COVID-19 vaccine. V gene TRBV28 combines with J gene TRBJ1-2; 9 bases align to TRBD1. Material: peripheral blood, obtained 28 days after the second AZD1222 dose. The CDR3 nucleotides read TGTGCCAGCAGTTTAGGGGGACAGGGAACCAACTATGGCTACACCTTC. Protein product: CASSLGGQGTNYGYTF.